The 23 T cell receptor beta chains listed next were all sequenced from one sample in a study of regulatory T cells in long-lasting Graves disease. Time point of the sample: persistent/refractory GD, antithyroid drugs over 5 years with positive TRAb. From RNA extracted from PBMCs, the TCR library was made. For TCR beta, libraries came from iRepertoire HTBI primers and Arm-PCR of CDR3 regions. TCRdb re-derived calls from the multiplex PCR reads in MiXCR, one entry per CDR3 protein. The table lists more than 300,000 distinct CDR3 sequences, 20% of them singletons. The material sequenced was peripheral blood mononuclear cells (PBMCs), taken when the disease was refractory, from a patient treated with antithyroid drugs. These receptors came from a female donor with Graves disease.

This clonotype was counted only a few times. This chain joins TRBV7-9 and TRBJ1-1; D not certain. Trimming shortened V by 3 bases and J by 4 bases, and 9 bases separated the two germline ends. The CDR3 is made up of 13 amino acids. The V gene's germline CDR1 is SEHNR and CDR2 FQNEAQ (reference sequence). CDR3 amino acids: CASSFASSTEAFF. The DNA of the CDR3 is TGTGCCAGCAGCTTTGCCAGTAGCACTGAAGCTTTCTTT.

This clonotype was counted many times. The J gene is TRBJ2-7, the V gene TRBV29-1, with a weak D call TRBD1 (5 bases). Germline lookup yields CDR1 SQVTM and CDR2 ANQGSEA. V was trimmed by 0 bases and J by 2 bases, leaving 8 bases between them. The CDR3 sequence is 13 residues long. The CDR3 reads CSVEDRATYEQYF. CDR3 bases: TGCAGCGTTGAAGACAGGGCAACCTACGAGCAGTACTTC.

The sample holds many counts of this clonotype. J is TRBJ2-7 and V is TRBV28, with unresolved D. Trimming pared 3 bases from V and 0 bases from J, leaving 15 bases between. The length of the CDR3 is 16 residues. Germline loops: CDR1 MDHEN, CDR2 SYDVKM. The CDR3 is CASSFGSRSDSYEQYF. The CDR3 DNA reads TGTGCCAGCAGTTTTGGGTCACGCTCGGACTCCTACGAGCAGTACTTC.

This clonotype was detected ten times or more. The chain has TRBV16 and TRBJ2-7; D is undetermined. Germline V gene lookup returns CDR1 KGHSY and CDR2 FQNENV. The CDR3 has 13 amino acids. Trimming took off 4 bases at V and 5 bases at J, with 12 bases between the two ends. CDR3 loop: CASSRQEGHEQYF. CDR3 in DNA: TGTGCCAGCAGCCGCCAGGAAGGACACGAGCAGTACTTC.

This clonotype was found a few times. The chain uses TRBV7-9 and TRBJ1-1; TRBD1 might be the D (5 bases). This CDR3 contains 15 residues. V lost 5 bases, J lost 1 base, and 14 bases lay in between. Germline CDR1 reads SEHNR; CDR2 reads FQNEAQ (reference sequence). The CDR3 nucleotides are TGTGCCAGCAGCCCGTCAGGGTATTGGAACACTGAAGCTTTCTTT. Its protein is CASSPSGYWNTEAFF.

The genes are TRBV18 and TRBJ2-7; no definite D call. The CDR3 spans 16 residues. V was cut by 2 bases and J by 4 bases, with 18 bases left in between. Per the germline V gene, CDR1 is KGHSH and CDR2 is LQKENI. In nucleotides, the CDR3 is TGTGCCAGCTCACCAATCCTCTCAGGCCCGGCGTACGAGCAGTACTTC. It translates to CASSPILSGPAYEQYF.

The table lists this clonotype with a count of one. This sequence may be a read error, since a much larger clone differs from it by one base. The J gene is TRBJ2-5, the V gene TRBV15; weak D call: TRBD2 (6 bases). The length of the CDR3 is 16 residues. The germline gives CDR1 LNHNV, CDR2 YYDKDF (reference sequence). In DNA, the CDR3 is TGTGTCACCAGCAGAGATCCGGGAGTCAGGTCGCAGACCCAGTACTTC. Translating it yields CVTSRDPGVRSQTQYF. The full variable domain, completed using reference TRBV15 and TRBJ2-5, is DAMVIQNPRYQVTQFGKPVTLSCSQTLNHNVMYWYQQKSSQAPKLLFHYYDKDFNNEADTPDNFQSRRPNTSFCFLDIRSPGLGDTAMYLCVTSRDPGVRSQTQYFGPGTRLLVL.

In this sample, this clonotype turned up many times. The rearrangement joins TRBV7-9 to TRBJ2-5; 8 nucleotides align to TRBD1. There are 14 residues in the CDR3. CDR1 and CDR2 (germline): SEHNR, FQNEAQ (reference sequence). The ends lost 5 bases at V and 6 bases at J; junction bases unmatched: 8. DNA for the CDR3: TGTGCCAGCAGCCCCAGGGGGCGAACGCAGACCCAGTACTTC. Translated, it gives CASSPRGRTQTQYF.

This clonotype was observed at least ten times. V is TRBV10-3 and J is TRBJ2-7; D is possibly TRBD2 (6 bases). Trimming cost V 6 bases and J 1 base, with 16 bases left between them. There are 15 residues in the CDR3. Per the germline V gene, CDR1 is ENHRY and CDR2 is SYGVKD. The CDR3 DNA reads as TGTGCCATCAGGGGGGGACTCAGTGCTTCCTACGAGCAGTACTTC. This encodes CAIRGGLSASYEQYF.

This chain joins TRBV3-1 and TRBJ1-2; TRBD1 matches 7 bases. The junction had 7 bases not matched to a gene; V was cut back by 3 bases and J by 6 bases. Germline CDR1 is LGHDT and CDR2 is YNNKEL (reference sequence). The CDR3 extends over 14 amino acids. The CDR3 reads CASSHAGGTDGYTF. CDR3 in DNA: TGTGCCAGCAGCCACGCCGGGGGGACAGATGGCTACACCTTC. The entire variable domain, with the rest obtained from reference TRBV3-1 and TRBJ1-2, is as follows: DTAVSQTPKYLVTQMGNDKSIKCEQNLGHDTMYWYKQDSKKFLKIMFSYNNKELIINETVPNRFSPKSPDKAHLNLHINSLELGDSAVYFCASSHAGGTDGYTFGSGTRLTVV.

This clonotype was found once. The chain combines TRBV4-1 with TRBJ1-5; a weak D match, TRBD1 (5 bases). Germline V gene data show CDR1 as MGHRA and CDR2 as YSYEKL. The CDR3 runs to 16 residues. With 4 bases removed from V and 0 bases from J, the gap between germline ends came to 13 bases. The CDR3 spells CASSRMGTYSNQPQHF. The CDR3 DNA reads as TGCGCCAGCAGCCGGATGGGGACTTATAGCAATCAGCCCCAGCATTTT.

Many counts were recorded for this clonotype. CDR3 region: CASNDVPSSYEQYF. In DNA form, the CDR3 reads TGTGCCAGCAATGACGTCCCAAGCTCCTACGAGCAGTACTTC. The chain is built from TRBV28 and TRBJ2-7; D is unresolved. V was trimmed by 7 bases and J by 0 bases, leaving 13 bases between them. The V gene's germline CDR1 is MDHEN and CDR2 SYDVKM. The CDR3 length is 14 residues.

In this sample, this clonotype turned up many times. This chain links TRBV2 with TRBJ2-2; D unclear. The CDR3 is 15 residues long. Looked up from germline, CDR1 is SNHLY and CDR2 is FYNNEI. V lost 7 bases, J lost 0 bases, and 12 bases lay in between. The CDR3 protein is CASIRLNSNTGELFF. The CDR3 DNA follows: TGTGCCAGCATCAGACTTAATTCGAACACCGGGGAGCTGTTTTTT.

The chain combines TRBV7-2 with TRBJ2-7; 7 bases match TRBD1. V was pared by 5 bases and J by 5 bases, with 9 bases of the junction left unmatched. This CDR3 has 14 residues. CDR1 is SGHTA, CDR2 FQGNSA, per germline. For the CDR3, the DNA is TGTGCCAGCAGCCTTTACGGGACAGCCGACGAGCAGTACTTC. This gives the protein CASSLYGTADEQYF.

This clonotype was counted a few times. A read error may produce the germline difference seen at one junction end. The gene calls are TRBV6-1 and TRBJ1-1, with 8 bases fitting TRBD1. This CDR3 contains 14 residues. From germline, CDR1 is MNHNS and CDR2 SASEGT. CDR3 nucleotide sequence: TGTGCCAGCAGTAACAGGGGGGGAAACACTGGAGCTTTCTTT. Protein: CASSNRGGNTGAFF.

This clonotype was seen many times. The rearrangement uses TRBV28 and TRBJ2-7, with a possible D match to TRBD2 (5 bases). The CDR3 totals 14 residues. The V end was cut by 6 bases, the J end by 3 bases, with 15 bases between. Germline assignment: CDR1 MDHEN and CDR2 SYDVKM. Written as DNA, the CDR3 is TGTGCCAGCAGACCAAGAAGGGAGAACTACGAGCAGTACTTC. Its protein product is CASRPRRENYEQYF.

The rearrangement uses TRBV7-2 and TRBJ1-3; D is perhaps TRBD1 (5 bases). The V and J ends lost 1 base and 4 bases respectively, with 8 bases between them. The CDR3 has 14 residues. CDR1 SGHTA and CDR2 FQGNSA come from the germline V gene. The CDR3 reads CASSLGRGGNTIYF. The CDR3 DNA is TGTGCCAGCAGCTTAGGGCGGGGCGGAAACACCATATATTTT.

This clonotype was found once. The chain combines TRBV15 with TRBJ2-3, with 10 bases matching TRBD1. Germline values: CDR1 LNHNV, CDR2 YYDKDF (reference sequence). The CDR3 loop spans 18 amino acids. Trimming cost V 0 bases and J 0 bases; bases outside gene matches: 6. CDR3 DNA: TGTGCCACCAGCAGAGATACGGGGACAGGGGTTAGCACAGATACGCAGTATTTT. This codes for CATSRDTGTGVSTDTQYF.

There are many counts of this clonotype. The V gene is TRBV7-2, the J gene TRBJ2-5; D gene ambiguous. This CDR3 contains 14 residues. Trimming removed 1 base from V and 4 bases from J, with 10 bases in between. Germline values: CDR1 SGHTA, CDR2 FQGNSA. Written as DNA, the CDR3 is TGTGCCAGCAGCTTAGGCGGTGGCGCAGAGACCCAGTACTTC. Translated, it gives CASSLGGGAETQYF.

The chain joins TRBV24-1 to TRBJ2-2; maybe TRBD1 (5 bases). This CDR3 contains 16 residues. Germline values: CDR1 KGHDR, CDR2 SFDVKD. V was clipped by 5 bases and J by 7 bases, with 19 bases between them. The CDR3 DNA follows: TGTGCCACCAGTGTTTCCCAGGGAAAGGGCTACGGGGAGCTGTTTTTT. This sequence encodes CATSVSQGKGYGELFF.

This clonotype was detected a few times. The chain combines TRBV6-1 with TRBJ2-7; TRBD2 matches at 12 bases. The CDR3 has 14 residues. The V and J ends lost 6 bases and 2 bases, in that order; junction bases with no gene match: 2. Germline values: CDR1 MNHNS, CDR2 SASEGT. The chain's CDR3 is CASRRTSGAYEQYF. The DNA for the CDR3 is TGTGCCAGCAGACGGACTAGCGGGGCCTACGAGCAGTACTTC.

The genes are TRBV29-1 and TRBJ1-1; D is unresolved. The CDR3 has 13 residues. In germline, CDR1 is SQVTM, CDR2 ANQGSEA. V was clipped by 6 bases and J by 6 bases, with 17 bases between them. The CDR3 DNA is TGCAGCGTCCGACGGGATGATTGGGCTGAAGCTTTCTTT. It codes for CSVRRDDWAEAFF.

This clonotype was detected many times. The chain couples TRBV3-1 to TRBJ1-1; D not resolved. The CDR3 has 14 residues. Germline V gene lookup returns CDR1 LGHDT and CDR2 YNNKEL (reference sequence). V shed 4 bases and J shed 4 bases, with 13 bases lying between them. CDR3 sequence: CASSRLDKGTEAFF. CDR3 DNA sequence: TGTGCCAGCAGCCGACTGGATAAAGGCACTGAAGCTTTCTTT.